The rows below give T cell receptor beta chains drawn from one sample of a study of shared clonotypes between healthy human individuals. Generated by immunoSEQ multiplex PCR, the TCRdb table keeps only in-frame clones and is missing some. The sample contains over a million clones, 97% to 99% of which appear only once. The sequencing sample was made of naive CD4+ T cells sorted from blood. These receptors all come from a young man in good health. Both conserved end residues are part of each CDR3. Fields, in order: CDR3 DNA, CDR3 protein, D gene, V gene, J gene, clone size. A D gene is named only where the DNA matches it firmly. Rows give clone size only sometimes, using once, few, many, or a class for an expanded clone.

TGCAGCGTTCAGGACAAGACCTACGAGCAGTACTTC	CSVQDKTYEQYF	.	TRBV29-1	TRBJ2-7	.
TGTGCCAGCAGTGTCGTTTTGACTGAAGCTTTCTTT	CASSVVLTEAFF	.	TRBV6-1	TRBJ1-1	.
TGTGCCAGCAGCTTGTCAGGAGCTAATGAAAAACTGTTTTTT	CASSLSGANEKLFF	.	TRBV7-2	TRBJ1-4	.
TGTGCCAGCAGCCAAGATTCGGGGACTAGATTCGAGACCCAGTACTTC	CASSQDSGTRFETQYF	TRBD2	TRBV14	TRBJ2-5	.
TGTGCCAGCACCTTTGGAAATACTGGAAACACCATATATTTT	CASTFGNTGNTIYF	.	TRBV6-1	TRBJ1-3	.
TGTGCCAGCTCACCGAGCAGGGGTGGCGCCGGGGAGCTGTTTTTT	CASSPSRGGAGELFF	.	TRBV18	TRBJ2-2	once
TGCGCCAGCAGCTTGGTTGTAGCGGGAGATGTGACAGATACGCAGTATTTT	CASSLVVAGDVTDTQYF	TRBD2	TRBV5-1	TRBJ2-3	.
TGTGCCAGCAGTCCCGGACAGGGTCGACATGAGCAGTTCTTC	CASSPGQGRHEQFF	TRBD1	TRBV6-4	TRBJ2-1	.
TGTGCCAGCACTACCCAGTTGGGGGAGCAGTACTTC	CASTTQLGEQYF	.	TRBV28	TRBJ2-7	.
TGCAGCGTTGAAGCCGGGGTCAATGAGCAGTTCTTC	CSVEAGVNEQFF	.	TRBV29-1	TRBJ2-1	.
TGTGCCACCAGCAGAGTTTGGCCAACTAATGAAAAACTGTTTTTT	CATSRVWPTNEKLFF	.	TRBV15	TRBJ1-4	.
TGTGCCAGCAGTCGGCTAGACAGCGGAAGCTATGGCTACACCTTC	CASSRLDSGSYGYTF	.	TRBV6-5	TRBJ1-2	.
TGTGCCAGCAACGGGCCCCCTCGGGGTAATGAGCAGTTCTTC	CASNGPPRGNEQFF	.	TRBV28	TRBJ2-1	once
TGCGCCAGCAGTCTGACAGGGGGGGCCTACGAGCAGTACTTC	CASSLTGGAYEQYF	TRBD1	TRBV10-2	TRBJ2-7	.
TGTGCCTGGAAAGTGGGCAGAAACACCGGGGAGCTGTTTTTT	CAWKVGRNTGELFF	.	TRBV30	TRBJ2-2	.
TGCGCCAGCAGCTTTTCGGCTCCAGAGGACAATGAGCAGTTCTTC	CASSFSAPEDNEQFF	.	TRBV5-1	TRBJ2-1	.
TGTGCCAGTAGGCTCGGCCGCAATCAGCCCCAGCATTTT	CASRLGRNQPQHF	.	TRBV19	TRBJ1-5	.
TGTGCCAGCAGTGCGCAGCTTCAAGAGACCCAGTACTTC	CASSAQLQETQYF	.	TRBV6-1	TRBJ2-5	.